This T cell receptor beta chain was identified in a study of blood T cell repertoires in COVID-19. Study at large: Some COVID-19 samples were acute and others convalescent; all came from the United States, Italy and Spain. PBMCs, B-cell-depleted T cells, or T cells provided the cDNA or gDNA that made up the material.

TCRdb's table, derived via immunoSEQ multiplex PCR, lists solely in-frame clones and lacks some. The data show 350,000 to 450,000 clones, with 85% seen just once and roughly 3.6% held by the top ten. Sequenced: peripheral blood. The sequence was obtained from a woman aged 18 to 35 with acute or convalescent COVID-19.

This CDR3 reads CAISGPGQGSSYEQYF. The CDR3 nucleotides are TGTGCCATCAGTGGTCCGGGACAGGGGAGCTCCTACGAGCAGTACTTC. The chain has TRBV10-3 and TRBJ2-7, with TRBD1 matching over 10 bases. This CDR3 region has 16 residues. V was clipped by 4 bases and J by 0 bases; unmatched bases: 6. The germline V gene has CDR1 ENHRY and CDR2 SYGVKD.